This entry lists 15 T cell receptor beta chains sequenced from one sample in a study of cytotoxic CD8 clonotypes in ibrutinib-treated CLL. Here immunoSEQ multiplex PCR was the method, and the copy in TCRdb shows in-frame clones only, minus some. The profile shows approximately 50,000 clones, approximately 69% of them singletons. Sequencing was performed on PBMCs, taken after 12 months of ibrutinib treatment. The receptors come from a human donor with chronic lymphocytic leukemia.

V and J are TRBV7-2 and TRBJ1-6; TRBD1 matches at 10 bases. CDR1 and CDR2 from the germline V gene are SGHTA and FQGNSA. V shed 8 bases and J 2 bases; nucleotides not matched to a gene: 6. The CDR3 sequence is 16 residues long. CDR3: CASGDRGPTYNSPLHF. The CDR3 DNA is TGTGCCAGCGGGGACAGGGGACCGACCTATAATTCACCCCTCCACTTT.

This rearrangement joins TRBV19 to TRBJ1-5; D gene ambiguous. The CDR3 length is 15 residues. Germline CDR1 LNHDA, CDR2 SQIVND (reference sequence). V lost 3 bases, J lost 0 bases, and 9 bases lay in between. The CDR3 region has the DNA TGTGCCAGTAGTATGGGCCGTCTTAGCAATCAGCCCCAGCATTTT. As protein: CASSMGRLSNQPQHF.

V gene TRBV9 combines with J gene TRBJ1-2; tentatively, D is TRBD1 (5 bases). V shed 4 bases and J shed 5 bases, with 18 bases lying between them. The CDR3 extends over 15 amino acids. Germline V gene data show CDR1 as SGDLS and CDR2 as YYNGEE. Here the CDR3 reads CASSPMGVVGYGYTF. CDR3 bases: TGTGCCAGCAGCCCCATGGGGGTTGTAGGGTATGGCTACACCTTC.

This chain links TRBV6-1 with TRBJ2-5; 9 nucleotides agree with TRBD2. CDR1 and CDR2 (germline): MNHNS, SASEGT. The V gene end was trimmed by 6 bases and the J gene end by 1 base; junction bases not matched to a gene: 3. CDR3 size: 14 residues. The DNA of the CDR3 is TGTGCCAGCAGGAGCGGGGGGTCCCAAGAGACCCAGTACTTC. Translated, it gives CASRSGGSQETQYF.

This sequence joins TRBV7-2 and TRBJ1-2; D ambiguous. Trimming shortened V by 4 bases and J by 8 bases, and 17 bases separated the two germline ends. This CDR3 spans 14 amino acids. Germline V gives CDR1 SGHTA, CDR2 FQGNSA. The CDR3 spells CASSSTTRAGGYTF. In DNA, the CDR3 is TGTGCCAGCAGCTCGACGACGCGGGCAGGCGGCTACACCTTC.

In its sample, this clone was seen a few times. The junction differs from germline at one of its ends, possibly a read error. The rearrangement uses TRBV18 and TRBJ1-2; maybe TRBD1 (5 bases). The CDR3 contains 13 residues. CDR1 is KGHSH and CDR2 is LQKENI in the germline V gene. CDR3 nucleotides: TGTGCCAGCACAGACAGCGCCAACTATGGCTTCACCTTC. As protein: CASTDSANYGFTF.

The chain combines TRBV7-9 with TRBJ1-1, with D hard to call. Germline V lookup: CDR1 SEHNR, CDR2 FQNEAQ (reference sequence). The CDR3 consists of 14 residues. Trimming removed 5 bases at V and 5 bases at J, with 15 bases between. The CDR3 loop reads CASSPPVARTEAFF. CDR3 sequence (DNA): TGTGCCAGCAGCCCCCCGGTGGCCAGGACTGAAGCTTTCTTT.

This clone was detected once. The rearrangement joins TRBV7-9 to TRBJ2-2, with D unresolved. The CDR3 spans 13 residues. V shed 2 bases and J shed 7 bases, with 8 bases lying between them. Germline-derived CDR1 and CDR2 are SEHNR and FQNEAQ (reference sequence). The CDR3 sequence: CASSLLWGGELFF. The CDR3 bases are TGTGCCAGCAGCTTACTCTGGGGCGGGGAGCTGTTTTTT.

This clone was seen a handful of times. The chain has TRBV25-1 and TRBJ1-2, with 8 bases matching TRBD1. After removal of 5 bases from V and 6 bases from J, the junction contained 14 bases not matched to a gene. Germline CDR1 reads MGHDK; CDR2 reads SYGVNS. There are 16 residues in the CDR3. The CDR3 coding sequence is TGTGCCAGCAGTTCTCCTCCGGGGACAGGCTGGCATGGCTACACCTTC. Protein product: CASSSPPGTGWHGYTF.

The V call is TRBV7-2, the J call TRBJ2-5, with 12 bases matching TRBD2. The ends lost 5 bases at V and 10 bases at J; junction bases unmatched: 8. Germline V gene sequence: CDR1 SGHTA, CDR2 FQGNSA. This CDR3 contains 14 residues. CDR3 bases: TGTGCCAGCAGCCTGACTAGCGGGGGTTGGTTCCAGTACTTC. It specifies CASSLTSGGWFQYF.

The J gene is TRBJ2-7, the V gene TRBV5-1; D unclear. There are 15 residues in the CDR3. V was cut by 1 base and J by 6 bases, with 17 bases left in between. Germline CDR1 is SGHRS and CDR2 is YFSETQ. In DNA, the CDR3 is TGCGCCAGCAGCTTGTTTCCCGAGTCGGGTATCGAGCAGTACTTC. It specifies CASSLFPESGIEQYF.

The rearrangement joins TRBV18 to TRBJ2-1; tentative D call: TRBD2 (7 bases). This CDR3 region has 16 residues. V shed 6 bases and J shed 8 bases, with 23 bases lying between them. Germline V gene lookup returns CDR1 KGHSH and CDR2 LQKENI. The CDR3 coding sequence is TGTGCCAGCTCCCGAGGGGGGGGCACCTCCTTAGATGAGCAGTTCTTC. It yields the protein CASSRGGGTSLDEQFF.

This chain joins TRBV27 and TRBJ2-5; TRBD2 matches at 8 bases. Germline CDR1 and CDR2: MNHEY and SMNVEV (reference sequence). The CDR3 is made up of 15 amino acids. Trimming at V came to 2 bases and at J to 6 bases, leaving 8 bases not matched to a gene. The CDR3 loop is CASSLQGLARKTQYF. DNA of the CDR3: TGTGCCAGCAGTTTACAAGGACTAGCTCGAAAGACCCAGTACTTC.

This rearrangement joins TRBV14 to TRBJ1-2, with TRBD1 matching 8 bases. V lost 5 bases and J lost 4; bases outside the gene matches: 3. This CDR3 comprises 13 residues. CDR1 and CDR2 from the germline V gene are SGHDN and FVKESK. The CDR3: CASSSGGSYGYTF. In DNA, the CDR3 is TGTGCCAGCAGCTCAGGGGGCAGCTATGGCTACACCTTC.

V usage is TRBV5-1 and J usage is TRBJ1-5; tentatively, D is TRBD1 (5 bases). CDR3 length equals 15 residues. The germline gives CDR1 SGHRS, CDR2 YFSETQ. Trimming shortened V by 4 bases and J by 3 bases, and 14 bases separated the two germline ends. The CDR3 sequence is CASSPGRLDNQPQHF. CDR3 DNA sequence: TGCGCCAGCAGCCCGGGACGGCTTGACAATCAGCCCCAGCATTTT.